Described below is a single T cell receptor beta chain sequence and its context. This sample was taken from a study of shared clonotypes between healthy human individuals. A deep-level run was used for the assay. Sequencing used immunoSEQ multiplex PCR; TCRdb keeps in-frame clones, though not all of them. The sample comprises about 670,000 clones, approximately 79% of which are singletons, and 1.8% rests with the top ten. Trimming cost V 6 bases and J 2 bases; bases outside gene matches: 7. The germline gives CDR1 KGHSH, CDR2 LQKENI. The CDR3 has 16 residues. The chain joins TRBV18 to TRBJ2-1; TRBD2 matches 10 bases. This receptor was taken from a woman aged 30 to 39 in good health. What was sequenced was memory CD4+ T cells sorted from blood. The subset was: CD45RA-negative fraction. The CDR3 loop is CASSLTSGVTYNEQFF. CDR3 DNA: TGTGCCAGCTCCCTAACTAGCGGGGTGACCTACAATGAGCAGTTCTTC.